Each of the 19 T cell receptor beta chains below was sequenced from the same sample in a study of cytomegalovirus exposure and HLA in healthy donors. PCR was performed using 60 Vbeta and 13 Jbeta primers. The protocol was immunoSEQ multiplex PCR, while the TCRdb copy is restricted to in-frame clones and leaves out a portion. The sample includes 170,000 or so clones, around 80% seen only once; the top ten take approximately 1.5%. The source material was PBMCs. Receptors originate from a woman aged 25 to 39 in good health and CMV-seropositive.

Notes on this clone: Other nucleotide sequences from this sample produce the same CDR3. The chain is built from TRBV2 and TRBJ1-1; D gene ambiguous. Per germline, CDR1 SNHLY and CDR2 FYNNEI. CDR3 length equals 12 residues. The V and J ends lost 4 bases and 1 base respectively, with 4 bases between them. CDR3 sequence (DNA): TGTGCCAGCAGTGCAGAGAACACTGAAGCTTTCTTT. This sequence encodes CASSAENTEAFF.

This clone has more than one count but fewer than ten. This chain links TRBV28 with TRBJ1-2, with no clear D. There are 13 residues in the CDR3. The germline V gene has CDR1 MDHEN and CDR2 SYDVKM. Trimming shortened V by 5 bases and J by 5 bases, and 12 bases separated the two germline ends. Written as DNA, the CDR3 is TGTGCCAGCAGTCCATCAGACTTTTATGGCTACACCTTC. It encodes CASSPSDFYGYTF.

This clone was detected only a few times. This chain links TRBV7-3 with TRBJ2-2; 8 nucleotides line up with TRBD1. Trimming at V came to 1 base and at J to 6 bases, leaving 22 bases not matched to a gene. Germline V gene sequence: CDR1 SGHTA, CDR2 FQGTGA. There are 21 residues in the CDR3. This CDR3 is CASSLNSRLSLFGTGSGELFF. The CDR3 nucleotides read TGTGCCAGCAGCTTAAATTCTCGCCTGAGCCTTTTCGGGACAGGTTCCGGGGAGCTGTTTTTT.

The count of this clone is one. V and J are TRBV10-3 and TRBJ2-3; 9 nucleotides agree with TRBD1. This CDR3 comprises 15 residues. The ends lost 6 bases at V and 3 bases at J; junction bases unmatched: 7. In germline, CDR1 is ENHRY, CDR2 SYGVKD. The chain's CDR3 is CAISALGTGTDTQYF. Here the CDR3 DNA reads TGTGCCATCAGCGCGCTGGGGACAGGGACAGATACGCAGTATTTT.

CDR3 DNA sequence: TGTGCCAGCAGTACCGGGACAGGGTATGGCTACACCTTC. Amino acids: CASSTGTGYGYTF. The chain recombines TRBV27 with TRBJ1-2, with 9 bases identical to TRBD1. The V and J ends lost 5 bases and 5 bases, in that order; junction bases with no gene match: 3. This CDR3 comprises 13 residues. Per the germline V gene, CDR1 is MNHEY and CDR2 is SMNVEV (reference sequence).

The CDR3 spells CASSLGGRAPDTQYF. CDR3 nucleotides: TGTGCCAGCAGCTTAGGAGGGAGGGCCCCTGATACGCAGTATTTT. The chain couples TRBV7-2 to TRBJ2-3; 7 bases are a match to TRBD2. This CDR3 region has 15 residues. Germline loops: CDR1 SGHTA, CDR2 FQGNSA. Trimming removed 1 base from V and 6 bases from J; junction bases left unmatched: 7.

The V and J genes are TRBV7-9 and TRBJ2-5; maybe TRBD2 (6 bases). The germline CDR1 and CDR2 sequences are SEHNR and FQNEAQ (reference sequence). Deletions cut 5 bases from V and 4 bases from J, with 14 bases between. The CDR3 is 14 amino acids. The CDR3 protein is CASSLGWGGETQYF. CDR3 nucleotide sequence: TGTGCCAGCAGCCTGGGGTGGGGAGGAGAGACCCAGTACTTC.

This clone was counted between two and nine times. V usage is TRBV2 and J usage is TRBJ2-4; 14 bases are a match to TRBD2. CDR3 size: 17 residues. Trimming took 8 bases from V and 0 from J; bases not matched to a gene: 6. Germline V gene data show CDR1 as SNHLY and CDR2 as FYNNEI. The CDR3 reads CASGLAGGPLAKNIQYF. The CDR3 DNA reads TGTGCCAGCGGACTAGCGGGGGGCCCCCTAGCCAAAAACATTCAGTACTTC.

This rearrangement joins TRBV5-4 to TRBJ2-3; 11 nucleotides line up with TRBD2. Germline CDR1 and CDR2: SGHNT and YYREEE (reference sequence). CDR3 size: 16 residues. The V segment lost 5 bases and the J segment 2 bases; nucleotides outside the gene matches: 7. In DNA, the CDR3 is TGTGCCAGCAGTTGGGGACTAGCGGAGACCACAGATACGCAGTATTTT. It translates to CASSWGLAETTDTQYF.

This clone was observed a few times. The chain recombines TRBV7-8 with TRBJ2-7; 10 bases are a match to TRBD1. The germline gives CDR1 SGHVS, CDR2 FQNEAQ. The CDR3 extends over 14 amino acids. With V trimmed by 4 bases and J by 1 base, 1 base remained unmatched. CDR3 sequence (DNA): TGTGCCAGCAGCTGGGACAGGGGTTCCTACGAGCAGTACTTC. Encoded protein: CASSWDRGSYEQYF.

This rearrangement joins TRBV7-9 to TRBJ2-2; D gene ambiguous. There are 14 residues in the CDR3. Trimming shortened V by 7 bases and J by 2 bases, and 11 bases separated the two germline ends. Per germline, CDR1 SEHNR and CDR2 FQNEAQ (reference sequence). CDR3 DNA: TGTGCCAGCAACCAGTTGCCTAACACCGGGGAGCTGTTTTTT. Its protein product is CASNQLPNTGELFF.

The gene calls are TRBV6-6 and TRBJ1-5; 12 nucleotides line up with TRBD1. Per the germline V gene, CDR1 is MNHNY and CDR2 is SVGAGI (reference sequence). The V segment lost 6 bases and the J segment 6 bases; nucleotides outside the gene matches: 3. CDR3 length: 14 amino acids. The CDR3 sequence: CASSGTGGSQPQHF. DNA of the CDR3: TGTGCCAGCAGCGGGACAGGGGGCAGTCAGCCCCAGCATTTT.

This chain links TRBV18 with TRBJ2-2; TRBD1 matches 8 bases. V lost 3 bases, J lost 5 bases, and 8 bases stayed unmatched. The germline V gene has CDR1 KGHSH and CDR2 LQKENI. This CDR3 has 16 residues. CDR3 DNA sequence: TGTGCCAGCTCACCCTCTGGACAGGGCGGGACCGGGGAGCTGTTTTTT. Translated: CASSPSGQGGTGELFF.

The chain joins TRBV6-6 to TRBJ1-5; TRBD1 might be the D (5 bases). The CDR3 sequence is 14 residues long. Germline V gives CDR1 MNHNY, CDR2 SVGAGI (reference sequence). The V gene lost 2 bases and the J gene lost 7 bases, with 12 bases spanning the gap. The CDR3 loop is CASSYGGALQPQHF. In nucleotides, the CDR3 is TGTGCCAGCAGTTACGGAGGGGCTTTGCAGCCCCAGCATTTT.

This chain uses TRBV5-4 with TRBJ2-3; the D gene is possibly TRBD1 (6 bases). Trimming took 4 bases from V and 1 from J, leaving 10 bases between them. This CDR3 contains 14 residues. Germline values: CDR1 SGHNT, CDR2 YYREEE (reference sequence). The CDR3 region has the DNA TGTGCCAGCAGCACCGAGGGGGGCACAGATACGCAGTATTTT. It specifies CASSTEGGTDTQYF.

This rearrangement joins TRBV5-1 to TRBJ2-5; 9 nucleotides line up with TRBD1. Germline V gene sequence: CDR1 SGHRS, CDR2 YFSETQ. V was pared by 4 bases and J by 5 bases, with 15 bases of the junction left unmatched. CDR3 length: 17 amino acids. The CDR3 DNA follows: TGCGCCAGCAGCCTTGTCCCGGGACAGGGAGTGGGCGAGACCCAGTACTTC. Its translation is CASSLVPGQGVGETQYF.

The chain couples TRBV15 to TRBJ1-5, with 7 bases matching TRBD1. Germline assignment: CDR1 LNHNV and CDR2 YYDKDF (reference sequence). The length of the CDR3 is 15 residues. After removal of 0 bases from V and 7 bases from J, the junction contained 6 bases not matched to a gene. For the CDR3, the DNA is TGTGCCACCAGCAGAGATGACAGGGATGGCCAGCCCCAGCATTTT. Protein sequence: CATSRDDRDGQPQHF.

The chain recombines TRBV6-1 with TRBJ2-7; the D gene is possibly TRBD1 (6 bases). The CDR3 loop spans 14 amino acids. Trimming stripped 7 bases from V and 0 bases from J, with 13 bases between. Germline-derived CDR1 and CDR2 are MNHNS and SASEGT. In DNA, the CDR3 is TGTGCCAGCACGGTAGTCAGGGGCTCCTACGAGCAGTACTTC. Protein sequence: CASTVVRGSYEQYF.

With regard to this clone: This CDR3 is also generated by other DNA sequences in the sample. This chain joins TRBV9 and TRBJ2-3; TRBD2 matches at 9 bases. The trim removed 4 bases at V and 2 bases at J, leaving 5 bases unmatched. The germline gives CDR1 SGDLS, CDR2 YYNGEE. The CDR3 loop spans 15 amino acids. CDR3 DNA: TGTGCCAGCAGCTTTAGCGGGAGTAACACAGATACGCAGTATTTT. Its translation is CASSFSGSNTDTQYF.